This passage covers 32 T cell receptor beta chains from one sample sequenced in a study of regulatory T cells in long-lasting Graves disease. Time point denoted: persistent/refractory GD, antithyroid drugs over 5 years with positive TRAb. From RNA extracted from PBMCs, the TCR library was made. Sequencing libraries for TCR beta were prepared with iRepertoire HTBI primers and Arm-PCR of CDR3 regions. In TCRdb, the multiplex PCR reads were re-called with MiXCR into one record per CDR3 protein. Of about 340,000 distinct CDR3 sequences in the sample, about 18% were seen once. This specimen consisted of peripheral blood mononuclear cells (PBMCs), obtained when the disease was refractory, from a patient treated with antithyroid drugs. The source is a female donor with Graves disease.

This clonotype was counted many times. The V call is TRBV7-8, the J call TRBJ1-5; D perhaps matches TRBD1 (5 bases). CDR3 length: 15 amino acids. Trimming took 5 bases from V and 7 from J, leaving 18 bases between them. Germline values: CDR1 SGHVS, CDR2 FQNEAQ. This chain's CDR3 is CASSPLQGRGQPQHF. The CDR3 bases are TGTGCCAGCAGCCCCCTTCAGGGAAGAGGGCAGCCCCAGCATTTT.

This clonotype was detected ten times or more. The chain uses TRBV28 and TRBJ1-1; D not resolved. The V gene's germline CDR1 is MDHEN and CDR2 SYDVKM. The CDR3 contains 13 residues. V gave up 8 bases and J gave up 2 bases, with 12 bases separating them. In DNA form, the CDR3 reads TGTGCCAGCGGGGAGACGGTAAACACTGAAGCTTTCTTT. Translated, it gives CASGETVNTEAFF.

The chain has TRBV6-2 or TRBV6-3 and TRBJ2-5, with D possibly matching TRBD2 (6 bases). Germline CDR1 is MNHEY and CDR2 is SVGEGT. This CDR3 is built from 14 residues. V was clipped by 6 bases and J by 2 bases, with 13 bases between them. The CDR3 region is CASSPRDFQETQYF. The CDR3 nucleotides are TGTGCCAGCAGCCCCCGGGACTTTCAAGAGACCCAGTACTTC.

This clonotype was observed many times. The chain is built from TRBV7-6 and TRBJ2-7; TRBD2 aligns across 10 bases. CDR1 is SGHVS, CDR2 FNYEAQ, per germline. With 5 bases clipped from V and 5 bases from J, the junction kept 3 bases outside the gene matches. This CDR3 contains 13 residues. CDR3 in amino acids: CASSSSGRNEQYF. Here the CDR3 DNA reads TGTGCCAGCAGCAGTAGCGGGAGGAACGAGCAGTACTTC. Full variable domain (outside the CDR3, taken from reference TRBV7-6 and TRBJ2-7): GAGVSQSPRYKVTKRGQDVALRCDPISGHVSLYWYRQALGQGPEFLTYFNYEAQQDKSGLPNDRFSAERPEGSISTLTIQRTEQRDSAMYRCASSSSGRNEQYFGPGTRLTVT.

This clonotype occurred a few times. The chain recombines TRBV28 with TRBJ1-2; TRBD1 might be the D (5 bases). V was cut by 6 bases and J by 8 bases, with 16 bases left in between. This CDR3 contains 13 residues. Germline V gene lookup returns CDR1 MDHEN and CDR2 SYDVKM. The CDR3 region is CASRVGQGGGYTF. The CDR3 DNA follows: TGTGCCAGCAGAGTCGGCCAGGGTGGCGGCTACACCTTC.

A few counts support this clonotype. The rearrangement links TRBV28 to TRBJ2-1, with D possibly being TRBD1 (5 bases). With 7 bases removed from V and 2 bases from J, the gap between germline ends came to 15 bases. This CDR3 is built from 15 residues. CDR1 is MDHEN and CDR2 is SYDVKM in the germline V gene. The CDR3 sequence: CASTNPPRAYNEQFF. CDR3 DNA sequence: TGTGCCAGCACCAATCCCCCCAGGGCCTACAATGAGCAGTTCTTC.

The V gene is TRBV4-3, the J gene TRBJ2-5, with TRBD2 matching 8 bases. CDR3 size: 15 residues. Trimming removed 0 bases from V and 5 bases from J; junction bases left unmatched: 5. Germline V lookup: CDR1 LGHNA, CDR2 YSLEER. CDR3 sequence: CASSQDLAGHETQYF. The CDR3 bases are TGCGCCAGCAGCCAAGATTTAGCGGGGCATGAGACCCAGTACTTC.

This clonotype was found many times. The rearrangement uses TRBV11-2 and TRBJ2-5; 9 bases match TRBD1. Germline V CDR1 and CDR2: SGHAT, FQNNGV. J gave up 5 bases and V 1 base, and 8 bases lay outside the gene matches. The CDR3 is made up of 16 amino acids. CDR3 sequence reads: CASSLAPQGAWETQYF. The CDR3 nucleotides read TGTGCCAGCAGCTTAGCTCCACAGGGGGCGTGGGAGACCCAGTACTTC.

This clonotype was counted ten times or more. The chain couples TRBV20-1 to TRBJ1-4; D is perhaps TRBD1 (5 bases). Germline loops: CDR1 DFQATT, CDR2 SNEGSKA (reference sequence). The CDR3 runs 13 residues. V dropped 3 bases and J dropped 5 bases, with 10 bases sitting between them. The CDR3 sequence: CSASVGANEKLFF. The CDR3 nucleotides are TGCAGTGCTAGTGTTGGGGCAAATGAAAAACTGTTTTTT.

This clonotype was observed at least ten times. V gene TRBV11-2 combines with J gene TRBJ1-2; 7 bases are shared with TRBD1. The CDR3 totals 16 residues. The germline CDR1 and CDR2 sequences are SGHAT and FQNNGV. V trimming: 4 bases; J trimming: 2 bases; junction bases outside the gene matches: 10. This CDR3 reads CASSWLRGSHNYGYTF. Written as DNA, the CDR3 is TGTGCCAGCAGCTGGCTCAGGGGGAGCCACAACTATGGCTACACCTTC.

The J gene is TRBJ1-2, the V gene TRBV20-1; weak D call: TRBD1 (5 bases). Germline V gene data show CDR1 as DFQATT and CDR2 as SNEGSKA (reference sequence). Trimming left V 6 bases short and J 4 bases short, with 15 bases between. This CDR3 spans 13 amino acids. The CDR3 region has the DNA TGCAGTGCCCCCAGACAGTTATCCTATGGCTACACCTTC. Protein product: CSAPRQLSYGYTF.

This clonotype has just a few counts. The chain uses TRBV30 and TRBJ2-2; D gene uncertain. Trimming shortened V by 3 bases and J by 1 base, and 6 bases separated the two germline ends. Germline lookup yields CDR1 GTSNPN and CDR2 SVGIG (reference sequence). This CDR3 region has 13 residues. CDR3 DNA: TGTGCCTGGAGGACACAGAACACCGGGGAGCTGTTTTTT. Its translation is CAWRTQNTGELFF. Filled out from reference TRBV30 and TRBJ2-2, the complete variable domain reads SQTIHQWPATLVQPVGSPLSLECTVEGTSNPNLYWYRQAAGRGLQLLFYSVGIGQISSEVPQNLSASRPQDRQFILSSKKLLLSDSGFYLCAWRTQNTGELFFGEGSRLTVL.

DNA of the CDR3: TGCAGCGTGTCAACTAATGAAAAACTGTTTTTT. As protein: CSVSTNEKLFF. The V gene is TRBV29-1, the J gene TRBJ1-4; D is undetermined. The CDR3 contains 11 residues. V lost 6 bases and J 0 bases, leaving 2 bases between the germline ends. Germline lookup yields CDR1 SQVTM and CDR2 ANQGSEA. The complete variable domain, with remaining parts taken from reference TRBV29-1 and TRBJ1-4, reads SAVISQKPSRDICQRGTSLTIQCQVDSQVTMMFWYRQQPGQSLTLIATANQGSEATYESGFVIDKFPISRPNLTFSTLTVSNMSPEDSSIYLCSVSTNEKLFFGSGTQLSVL.

This clonotype appeared many times. The chain joins TRBV11-3 to TRBJ1-1; tentative D call: TRBD1 (5 bases). The CDR3 consists of 13 residues. Trimming took off 3 bases at V and 6 bases at J, with 11 bases between the two ends. The germline CDR1 and CDR2 sequences are SGHNT and YENEEA. The CDR3 spells CASSFRGQSEAFF. In DNA form, the CDR3 reads TGTGCCAGCAGCTTCCGAGGACAATCTGAAGCTTTCTTT.

This chain joins TRBV6-1 and TRBJ1-3; tentative D call: TRBD1 (5 bases). V was trimmed by 9 bases and J by 4 bases, leaving 16 bases between them. The CDR3 loop spans 14 amino acids. Germline V lookup: CDR1 MNHNS, CDR2 SASEGT. The CDR3 reads CASGDPVAGNTIYF. The CDR3 DNA sequence: TGTGCCAGTGGGGACCCGGTAGCAGGAAACACCATATATTTT.

Points on this clonotype: A read error may be the cause here, since a much bigger clone is one base away. V usage is TRBV3-1 and J usage is TRBJ2-1; no clear D. Germline loops: CDR1 LGHDT, CDR2 YNNKEL (reference sequence). The CDR3 covers 14 residues. V lost 3 bases, J lost 13 bases, and 19 bases lay in between. This CDR3 reads CASSQGTSQETQFF. CDR3 coding DNA: TGTGCCAGCAGCCAGGGAACTTCTCAAGAGACCCAGTTCTTC.

This chain uses TRBV7-9 with TRBJ1-4; the D gene is possibly TRBD1 (6 bases). The length of the CDR3 is 15 residues. With 5 bases removed from V and 2 bases from J, the gap between germline ends came to 12 bases. Germline V CDR1 and CDR2: SEHNR, FQNEAQ (reference sequence). In nucleotides, the CDR3 is TGTGCCAGCAGCCCCCAGAGGGGGACTAATGAAAAACTGTTTTTT. It is translated as CASSPQRGTNEKLFF.

This clonotype was seen repeatedly, ten times or more. CDR3 in amino acids: CASSPRKAGQGNQPQHF. The CDR3 DNA follows: TGTGCCAGCAGTCCTAGAAAGGCCGGACAGGGCAATCAGCCCCAGCATTTT. The rearrangement uses TRBV28 and TRBJ1-5; TRBD1 agrees at 7 bases. This CDR3 comprises 17 residues. V lost 5 bases to trimming and J lost 2 bases; unmatched junction nucleotides: 12. Per the germline V gene, CDR1 is MDHEN and CDR2 is SYDVKM.

V gene TRBV27 combines with J gene TRBJ2-3; 8 nucleotides match TRBD2. This CDR3 spans 16 amino acids. V lost 6 bases, J lost 2 bases, and 10 bases stayed unmatched. Germline values: CDR1 MNHEY, CDR2 SMNVEV (reference sequence). The CDR3 reads CASRLQRERFTDTQYF. The CDR3 DNA is TGTGCCAGCAGACTCCAGCGGGAGAGGTTCACAGATACGCAGTATTTT.

This clonotype was found many times. The chain joins TRBV12-3 or TRBV12-4 to TRBJ2-2, with 10 nucleotides matching TRBD1. V lost 6 bases, J lost 4 bases, and 8 bases stayed unmatched. The CDR3 runs 16 residues. CDR3 DNA sequence: TGTGCCAGCAGCAGAAGGACAGGGGGAAGCACCGGGGAGCTGTTTTTT. The encoded protein is CASSRRTGGSTGELFF.

This clonotype was seen ten or more times. The DNA for the CDR3 is TGTGCCAGCAGGTCATCAGGGCGCGAGCAGTACTTC. Translation gives CASRSSGREQYF. This chain connects TRBV2 to TRBJ2-7; a possible D gene is TRBD1 (5 bases). Trimming removed 6 bases at V and 6 bases at J, with 12 bases between. The CDR3 extends over 12 amino acids. Per germline, CDR1 SNHLY and CDR2 FYNNEI.

A note on this clonotype: A much larger clonotype is one base distant, so this may be a read error. The chain employs TRBV6-5 and TRBJ1-2; no firm D call. Trimming removed 2 bases from V and 4 bases from J, with 8 bases in between. The CDR3 extends over 13 amino acids. Germline V gene sequence: CDR1 MNHEY, CDR2 SVGAGI. CDR3 nucleotide sequence: TGTGCCAGCAGTTACAGGGAAGTCTATGGCTACACCTTC. Amino acid sequence: CASSYREVYGYTF.

This chain uses TRBV4-3 with TRBJ1-3; unclear D gene. The CDR3 extends over 15 amino acids. Germline CDR1 is LGHNA and CDR2 is YSLEER. The V end lost 4 bases, the J end lost 0 bases, and 10 bases lay between the germline ends. In DNA form, the CDR3 reads TGCGCCAGCAGCCCTTCTCTTAGCTCTGGAAACACCATATATTTT. Translating gives CASSPSLSSGNTIYF.

As concerns this clonotype: This may arise from a read error, as a much more abundant clone is one base away. The CDR3 protein is CTSSPQLAEETQYF. The CDR3 nucleotides are TGTACCAGCTCACCACAACTAGCGGAAGAGACCCAGTACTTC. The genes are TRBV18 and TRBJ2-5, with 8 bases fitting TRBD2. The germline V gene encodes CDR1 KGHSH and CDR2 LQKENI. CDR3 size: 14 residues.

This clonotype was observed at least ten times. The V gene is TRBV11-1, the J gene TRBJ2-6; 10 nucleotides agree with TRBD1. This CDR3 region has 22 residues. Losses at the gene ends were 4 bases for V and 0 bases for J; bases not matched to a gene: 18. CDR1 and CDR2 (germline): SGHAT, FQDESV (reference sequence). CDR3 sequence reads: CASSYPGQGLLADVSGANVLTF. The CDR3 region has the DNA TGTGCCAGCAGCTACCCGGGACAGGGGTTGCTAGCGGATGTCTCTGGGGCCAACGTCCTGACTTTC.

The chain couples TRBV20-1 to TRBJ1-1; TRBD1 agrees at 9 bases. V lost 3 bases to trimming and J lost 5 bases; unmatched junction nucleotides: 7. Germline CDR1 reads DFQATT; CDR2 reads SNEGSKA (reference sequence). The length of the CDR3 is 14 residues. Here the CDR3 DNA reads TGCAGTGCTAGTGAACAGGGGGCAAGAACTGAAGCTTTCTTT. Amino acids: CSASEQGARTEAFF.

This clonotype showed up many times. CDR3 region: CASSLESKNTEAFF. The DNA of the CDR3 is TGTGCCAGCAGCTTAGAATCCAAGAACACTGAAGCTTTCTTT. J is TRBJ1-1 and V is TRBV11-2; no clear D gene. Germline V lookup: CDR1 SGHAT, CDR2 FQNNGV. The CDR3 sequence is 14 residues long. The V end was cut by 0 bases, the J end by 1 base, with 6 bases between.

The CDR3 sequence is CSAREGRLTEAFF. CDR3 bases: TGCAGTGCTAGAGAGGGCCGGTTGACTGAAGCTTTCTTT. The chain links TRBV20-1 to TRBJ1-1; D unclear. The CDR3 is 13 residues long. Trimming took 0 bases from V and 5 from J, leaving 10 bases between them. Germline-derived CDR1 and CDR2 are DFQATT and SNEGSKA (reference sequence).

This chain links TRBV25-1 with TRBJ2-2, with a possible D match to TRBD1 (6 bases). Per germline, CDR1 MGHDK and CDR2 SYGVNS. V dropped 5 bases and J dropped 1 base, with 8 bases sitting between them. The CDR3 runs 14 residues. CDR3: CASSRDKNTGELFF. The CDR3 DNA reads as TGTGCCAGCAGTAGGGACAAGAACACCGGGGAGCTGTTTTTT.

The J gene is TRBJ2-3, the V gene TRBV12-5; possible D gene TRBD2, 6 bases. Germline V gene sequence: CDR1 LGHNT, CDR2 FRNRAP. Deletions cut 3 bases from V and 3 bases from J, with 13 bases between. This CDR3 has 15 amino acids. The CDR3 sequence: CASGLGGPRTDTQYF. DNA for the CDR3: TGTGCTAGTGGTTTAGGAGGGCCCCGTACAGATACGCAGTATTTT. The variable domain in full, with the rest retrieved from reference TRBV12-5 and TRBJ2-3, is DARVTQTPRHKVTEMGQEVTMRCQPILGHNTVFWYRQTMMQGLELLAYFRNRAPLDDSGMPKDRFSAEMPDATLATLKIQPSEPRDSAVYFCASGLGGPRTDTQYFGPGTRLTVL.

The chain carries TRBV11-2 and TRBJ2-2; D is unresolved. Trimming removed 5 bases from V and 4 bases from J, with 17 bases in between. The V gene's germline CDR1 is SGHAT and CDR2 FQNNGV. This CDR3 spans 16 amino acids. The CDR3 here is CASSALRWVGTGELFF. The CDR3 nucleotides are TGTGCCAGCAGCGCGCTGCGTTGGGTGGGCACCGGGGAGCTGTTTTTT.

In its sample, this clonotype was seen once. The chain carries TRBV11-2 and TRBJ2-2; 9 bases are a match to TRBD1. Germline trimming cut 4 bases from V and 0 bases from J; bases unmatched to any gene: 6. Germline V lookup: CDR1 SGHAT, CDR2 FQNNGV. The CDR3 runs 17 residues. For the CDR3, the DNA is TGTGCCAGCAGCTGGGCCGGGACAGGGACGAACACCGGGGAGCTGTTTTTT. Protein product: CASSWAGTGTNTGELFF.